This record looks at one T cell receptor (beta chain) sequence and its context. This clonotype was detected a few times. Its antigen specificity is not known. There are no base qualities to consult, and no much larger clone falls within one base. This sample is drawn from a study of Graves' ophthalmopathy and Graves' hyperthyroidism (dated by TCRdb to the late 2010s). With regard to the full study: A patient counted as having stable hyperthyroidism if there was no progression to ophthalmopathy within 18 months of follow-up. The study used TCR beta repertoire signatures to distinguish Graves' ophthalmopathy from Graves' hyperthyroidism and to predict progression to ophthalmopathy. In total, approximately 130 blood samples were TCR-sequenced: 43 ophthalmopathy, some 75 hyperthyroidism and about 17 hyperthyroidism-to-ophthalmopathy patients. A discovery set of 100 patients (43 ophthalmopathy, 55 to 60 stable hyperthyroidism) was enrolled to explore V-J signatures distinguishing ophthalmopathy from hyperthyroidism. For independent validation, a separate cohort was made up of roughly 19 hyperthyroidism patients plus 17 patients who later progressed from hyperthyroidism to ophthalmopathy. In roughly six hyperthyroidism patients, the T-cell repertoires found in thyroid tissue were compared with those found in blood. After sampling, hyperthyroidism patients received methimazole starting at 30 mg daily, and ophthalmopathy patients received high-dose intravenous methylprednisolone.

For repertoire sequencing, TCR beta CDR3 regions were amplified from RNA transcripts. A first-round RT-PCR used HTBI primers with the Qiagen OneStep RT-PCR kit, followed by a second-round multiplex PCR, size selection and purification. Libraries were sequenced on an Illumina HiSeq2000 using paired-end 100 bp reads. The original pipeline was this. SOAPnuke was used to process the reads, throwing out any read that had adapters, had uncalled bases, had a mean Phred below 15, or lacked an exact constant-primer or identifier match. COPE v1.2.5 was used to merge the high-quality paired reads. Each unique nucleotide sequence was treated as a clonotype, and MiTCR v1.1 was used to align the clonotypes to the IMGT TRB V, D and J references. The analysis was limited to V-J combinations with a frequency above 0.0001, which together covered about 99% of the repertoires. For each V-J combination, a TCR clonal expansion and chaos score was defined as F50 clonal expansion divided by the chaos observed in the TCRdist matrix. Welch's t-statistics and random forest were used to narrow the features down to 13 V-J combinations, which were then fed into a naive Bayes classifier. The Morisita-Horn index was used to measure how similar the thyroid and blood repertoires were. In-frame beta chains were kept once TCRdb had trimmed the public reads at Q25 with fastp and called clones with MiXCR. Under each unique CDR3 protein, matching rows form one entry showing the most common genes and DNA. The V and J calls follow TCRdb's processing rather than the paper's. The sample table holds over a million distinct CDR3 sequences, of which roughly 35% were seen once. Roughly 11% of the sample belongs to the ten largest clones.

CDR1 is given as MNHNY and CDR2 as SVGAGI, both from the germline V gene (reference sequence). At the junction V is shortened by 5 bases and J by 3 bases, with 11 bases in between. From the cysteine up to the phenylalanine, the CDR3 has a length of 13 residues. Only the CDR3 portion is preserved as DNA: 39 bases, with reading frame beginning at the first base. Broad study findings and their caveats: In cross-validation, the 13-signature model distinguished ophthalmopathy from stable hyperthyroidism with just over 85% sensitivity and 81% to 82% specificity, while in the test set the corresponding values were 80% and 75%. In validation, the model predicted ophthalmopathy progression with about 71% sensitivity and less than 80% specificity; 12 predicted patients were CT-confirmed with GO in a median of 6.5 months. Sample size was not predetermined statistically, and investigators were not blinded to group allocation. Among expanded thyroid clonotypes with frequency above 0.001, most also showed up in blood, which suggests that blood repertoires may reflect the thyroid immune response.

The hyperthyroidism patients were 18 to 65 years old and newly diagnosed, with a disease duration of less than 2 months. Patients were excluded if they had other autoimmune diseases, uncontrolled infections, pregnancy or lactation. Diagnosis relied on clinical symptoms, serum thyroxine, TRAb, thyroid ultrasound and orbital computed tomography. Trizol reagent was used to extract the total RNA, and its quality was then checked on an Agilent 2100 Bioanalyzer. The sequence links TRBV6-6 to TRBJ2-7; no D gene call is confident. This TCR derives from an adult man with Graves' hyperthyroidism. The sample comprised peripheral blood or thyroid tissue (not recorded which). The nucleotide sequence reads as follows: TGTGCCAGCAGTCAACCGAGTAACTACGAGCAGTACTTC. Translation gives CASSQPSNYEQYF.